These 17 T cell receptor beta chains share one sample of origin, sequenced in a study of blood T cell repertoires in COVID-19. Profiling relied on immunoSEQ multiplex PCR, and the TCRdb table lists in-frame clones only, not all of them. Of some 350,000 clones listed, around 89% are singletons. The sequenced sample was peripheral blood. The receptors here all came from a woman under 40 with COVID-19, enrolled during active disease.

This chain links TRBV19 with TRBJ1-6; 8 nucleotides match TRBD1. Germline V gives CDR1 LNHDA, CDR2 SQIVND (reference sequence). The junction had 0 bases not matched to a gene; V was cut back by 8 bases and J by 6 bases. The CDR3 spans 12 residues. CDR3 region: CASGQGNSPLHF. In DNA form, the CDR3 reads TGTGCCAGTGGACAGGGTAATTCACCCCTCCACTTT.

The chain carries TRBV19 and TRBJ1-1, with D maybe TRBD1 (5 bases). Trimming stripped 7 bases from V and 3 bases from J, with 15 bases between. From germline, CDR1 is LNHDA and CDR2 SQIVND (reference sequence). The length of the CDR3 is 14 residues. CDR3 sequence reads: CASMGQRGDTEAFF. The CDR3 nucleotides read TGTGCCAGTATGGGCCAACGGGGGGACACTGAAGCTTTCTTT.

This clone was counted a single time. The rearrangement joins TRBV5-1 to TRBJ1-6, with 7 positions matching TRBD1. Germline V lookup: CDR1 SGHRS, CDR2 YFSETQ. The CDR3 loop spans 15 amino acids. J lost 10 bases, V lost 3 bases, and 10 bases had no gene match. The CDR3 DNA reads TGCGCCAGCAGCTGGGACAGCTCCTCGGGGTCACCCCTCCACTTT. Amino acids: CASSWDSSSGSPLHF.

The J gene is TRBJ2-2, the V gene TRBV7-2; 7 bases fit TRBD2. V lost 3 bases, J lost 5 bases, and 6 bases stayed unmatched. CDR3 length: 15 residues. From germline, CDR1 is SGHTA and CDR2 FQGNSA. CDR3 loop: CASSLGRAGTGELFF. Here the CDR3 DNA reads TGTGCCAGCAGCTTGGGGAGGGCGGGGACCGGGGAGCTGTTTTTT.

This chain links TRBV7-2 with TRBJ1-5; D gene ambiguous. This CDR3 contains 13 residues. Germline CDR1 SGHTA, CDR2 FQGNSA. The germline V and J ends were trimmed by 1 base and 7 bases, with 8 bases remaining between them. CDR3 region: CASSLGPLQPQHF. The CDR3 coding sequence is TGTGCCAGCAGCTTAGGGCCCCTGCAGCCCCAGCATTTT. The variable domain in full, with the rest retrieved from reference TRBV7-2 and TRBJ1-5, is GAGVSQSPSNKVTEKGKDVELRCDPISGHTALYWYRQSLGQGLEFLIYFQGNSAPDKSGLPSDRFSAERTGGSVSTLTIQRTQQEDSAVYLCASSLGPLQPQHFGDGTRLSIL.

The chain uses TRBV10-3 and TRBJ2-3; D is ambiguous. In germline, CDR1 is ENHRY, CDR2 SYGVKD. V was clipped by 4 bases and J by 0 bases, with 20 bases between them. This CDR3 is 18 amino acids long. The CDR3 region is CAISASSQQWSSTDTQYF. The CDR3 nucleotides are TGTGCCATCAGTGCGTCCTCACAGCAATGGTCTAGCACAGATACGCAGTATTTT.

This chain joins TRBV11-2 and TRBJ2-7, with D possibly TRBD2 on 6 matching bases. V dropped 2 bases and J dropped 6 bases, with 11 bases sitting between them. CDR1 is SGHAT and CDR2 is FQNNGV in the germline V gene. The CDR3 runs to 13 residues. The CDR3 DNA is TGTGCCAGCAGCTTATCATCCGGGGGCGAGCAGTACTTC. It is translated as CASSLSSGGEQYF.

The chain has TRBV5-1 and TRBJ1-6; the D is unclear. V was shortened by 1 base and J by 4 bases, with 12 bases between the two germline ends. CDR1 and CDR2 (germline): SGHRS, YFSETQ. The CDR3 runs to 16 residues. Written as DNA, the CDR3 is TGCGCCAGCAGCTTGTCGGGCAGCGGTTATAATTCACCCCTCCACTTT. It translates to CASSLSGSGYNSPLHF. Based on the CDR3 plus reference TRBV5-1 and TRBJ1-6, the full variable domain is KAGVTQTPRYLIKTRGQQVTLSCSPISGHRSVSWYQQTPGQGLQFLFEYFSETQRNKGNFPGRFSGRQFSNSRSEMNVSTLELGDSALYLCASSLSGSGYNSPLHFGNGTRLTVT.

Written as DNA, the CDR3 is TGTGCCAGCCAGGGGGTCTCCTATAATTCACCCCTCCACTTT. Translation: CASQGVSYNSPLHF. J is TRBJ1-6 and V is TRBV14, with 7 bases that match TRBD1. Germline trimming cut 8 bases from V and 0 bases from J; bases unmatched to any gene: 1. From germline, CDR1 is SGHDN and CDR2 FVKESK. The CDR3 is 14 residues long.

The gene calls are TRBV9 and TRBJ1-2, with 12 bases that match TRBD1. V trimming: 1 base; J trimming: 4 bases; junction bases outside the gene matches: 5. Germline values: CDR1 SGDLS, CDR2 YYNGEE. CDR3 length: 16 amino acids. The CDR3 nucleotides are TGTGCCAGCAGCGTACCGGGGACAGGGGGCGCCTATGGCTACACCTTC. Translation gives CASSVPGTGGAYGYTF.

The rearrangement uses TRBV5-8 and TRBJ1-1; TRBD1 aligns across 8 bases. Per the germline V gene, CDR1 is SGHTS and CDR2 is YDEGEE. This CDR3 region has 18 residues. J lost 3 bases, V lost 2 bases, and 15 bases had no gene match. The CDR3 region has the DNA TGTGCCAGCAGCTTCCGGGACAGGAGACAACAGTGGGACACTGAAGCTTTCTTT. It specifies CASSFRDRRQQWDTEAFF. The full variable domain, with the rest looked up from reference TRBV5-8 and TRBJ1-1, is EAGVTQSPTHLIKTRGQQATLRCSPISGHTSVYWYQQALGLGLQFLLWYDEGEERNRGNFPPRFSGRQFPNYSSELNVNALELEDSALYLCASSFRDRRQQWDTEAFFGQGTRLTVV.

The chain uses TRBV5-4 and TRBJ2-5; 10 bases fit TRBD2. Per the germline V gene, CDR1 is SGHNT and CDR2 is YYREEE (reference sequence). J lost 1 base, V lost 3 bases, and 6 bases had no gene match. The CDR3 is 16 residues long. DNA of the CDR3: TGTGCCAGCAGCTCCCCGGGGACTAGCGCCCAAGAGACCCAGTACTTC. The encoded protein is CASSSPGTSAQETQYF.

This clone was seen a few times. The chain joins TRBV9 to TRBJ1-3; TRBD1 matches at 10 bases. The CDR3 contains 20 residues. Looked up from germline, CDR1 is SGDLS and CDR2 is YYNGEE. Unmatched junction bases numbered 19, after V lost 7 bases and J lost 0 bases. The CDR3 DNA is TGTGCCAGCGGACAGAGCAACCGGGACAGGGGCACGAGCTCTGGAAACACCATATATTTT. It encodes CASGQSNRDRGTSSGNTIYF.

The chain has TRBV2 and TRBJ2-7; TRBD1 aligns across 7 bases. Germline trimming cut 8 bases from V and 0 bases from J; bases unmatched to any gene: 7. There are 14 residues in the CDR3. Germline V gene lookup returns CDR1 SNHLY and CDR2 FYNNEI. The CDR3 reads CASANRGYSYEQYF. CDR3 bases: TGTGCCAGCGCGAACAGGGGCTACTCCTACGAGCAGTACTTC.

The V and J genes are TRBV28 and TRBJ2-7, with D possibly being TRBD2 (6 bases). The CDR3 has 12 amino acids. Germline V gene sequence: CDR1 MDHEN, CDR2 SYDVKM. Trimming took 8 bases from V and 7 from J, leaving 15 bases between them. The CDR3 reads CASVGGVEEQYV. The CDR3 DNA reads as TGTGCCAGCGTTGGAGGGGTGGAGGAGCAGTACGTC.

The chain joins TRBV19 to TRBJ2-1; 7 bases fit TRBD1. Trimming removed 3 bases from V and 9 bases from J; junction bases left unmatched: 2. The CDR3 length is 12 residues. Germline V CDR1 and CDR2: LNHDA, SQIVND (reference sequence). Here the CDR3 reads CASSITGVEQFF. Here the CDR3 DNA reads TGTGCCAGTAGTATCACAGGGGTTGAGCAGTTCTTC.

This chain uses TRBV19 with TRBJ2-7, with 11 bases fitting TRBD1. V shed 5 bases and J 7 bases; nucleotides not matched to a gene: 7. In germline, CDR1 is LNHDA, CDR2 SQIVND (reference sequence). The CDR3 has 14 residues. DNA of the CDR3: TGTGCCAGTAGTGGGACAGGGGGAGTGGGGGAGCAGTACTTC. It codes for CASSGTGGVGEQYF.